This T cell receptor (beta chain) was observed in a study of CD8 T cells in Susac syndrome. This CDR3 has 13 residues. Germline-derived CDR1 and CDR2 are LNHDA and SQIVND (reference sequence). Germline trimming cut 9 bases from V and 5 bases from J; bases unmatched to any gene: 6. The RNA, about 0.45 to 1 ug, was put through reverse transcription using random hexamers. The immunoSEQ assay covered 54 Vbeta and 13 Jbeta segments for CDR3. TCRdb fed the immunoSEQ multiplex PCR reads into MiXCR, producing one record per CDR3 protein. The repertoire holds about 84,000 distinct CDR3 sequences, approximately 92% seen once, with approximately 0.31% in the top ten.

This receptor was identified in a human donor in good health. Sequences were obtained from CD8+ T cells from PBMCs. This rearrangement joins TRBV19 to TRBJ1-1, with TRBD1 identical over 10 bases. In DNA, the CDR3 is TGTGCCAGCCGACAGGGGGCGGGTACTGAAGCTTTCTTT. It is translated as CASRQGAGTEAFF.